These T cell receptor beta chains were read from a single sample in a study of shared clonotypes between healthy human individuals. Produced via immunoSEQ multiplex PCR; TCRdb's table is partial and in-frame only. The sample holds about 1 million clones, around 74% seen once. Sequenced sample: memory CD4+ T cells sorted from blood. The receptors stem from a man between 18 and 29 years old in good health. Each CDR3 is given with its conserved first and last residue. The D gene is left open where the match is weak. Only some rows state a clone size, as once, few, many or a class for expanded clones.

D: TRBD1; size: -; J: TRBJ1-6; length: 16; V: TRBV7-2; CDR3: CASSLVLGTGYSPLHF; DNA: TGTGCCAGCAGCTTAGTTCTGGGGACAGGGTATTCACCCCTCCACTTT
D: -; size: -; J: TRBJ1-5; length: 15; V: TRBV6-1; CDR3: CASSGGGISNQPQHF; DNA: TGTGCCAGCAGTGGTGGGGGGATCAGCAATCAGCCCCAGCATTTT
D: -; size: few; J: TRBJ2-5; length: 12; V: TRBV29-1; CDR3: CSVGRFQETQYF; DNA: TGCAGCGTGGGGCGGTTTCAAGAGACCCAGTACTTC
D: TRBD1; size: -; J: TRBJ2-7; length: 16; V: TRBV5-1; CDR3: CASSSNAGTGGGEQYF; DNA: TGCGCCAGCAGCTCAAATGCCGGGACAGGGGGCGGCGAGCAGTACTTC
D: TRBD1; size: -; J: TRBJ2-5; length: 13; V: TRBV28; CDR3: CASNRGLQETQYF; DNA: TGTGCCAGTAACAGGGGGCTCCAAGAGACCCAGTACTTC
D: -; size: -; J: TRBJ1-1; length: 12; V: TRBV21-1; CDR3: CASSKGGNEAFF; DNA: TGTGCCAGCAGCAAAGGGGGGAATGAAGCTTTCTTT
D: TRBD1; size: -; J: TRBJ2-7; length: 14; V: TRBV10-3; CDR3: CAISESGQAYEQYF; DNA: TGTGCCATCAGTGAGTCGGGACAGGCCTACGAGCAGTACTTC
D: -; size: -; J: TRBJ2-5; length: 12; V: TRBV11-3; CDR3: CASSLDNNDMYF; DNA: TGTGCCAGCAGCTTAGATAACAACGACATGTACTTC
D: -; size: -; J: TRBJ2-1; length: 15; V: TRBV9; CDR3: CASSVGVGPYNEQFF; DNA: TGTGCCAGCAGCGTAGGCGTAGGGCCGTACAATGAGCAGTTCTTC
D: -; size: -; J: TRBJ2-1; length: 15; V: TRBV7-2; CDR3: CASSLAVSSYNEQFF; DNA: TGTGCCAGCAGCTTAGCGGTAAGCTCCTACAATGAGCAGTTCTTC
D: -; size: -; J: TRBJ2-2; length: 13; V: TRBV15; CDR3: CATSRNEAGELFF; DNA: TGTGCCACCAGCAGAAATGAGGCCGGGGAGCTGTTTTTT
D: -; size: once; J: TRBJ1-4; length: 15; V: TRBV9; CDR3: CASSVAGRSDQKLFF; DNA: TGTGCCAGCAGCGTAGCGGGGAGGAGTGACCAAAAACTGTTTTTT
D: TRBD2; size: -; J: TRBJ2-1; length: 15; V: TRBV4-1; CDR3: CASSQLGLAGNEQFF; DNA: TGCGCCAGCAGCCAACTTGGACTAGCGGGCAATGAGCAGTTCTTC
D: -; size: -; J: TRBJ1-1; length: 13; V: TRBV14; CDR3: CASSQLLHTEAFF; DNA: TGTGCCAGCAGCCAACTGCTACACACTGAAGCTTTCTTT
D: TRBD2; size: -; J: TRBJ2-3; length: 16; V: TRBV15; CDR3: CATSRVSGGNTDTQYF; DNA: TGTGCCACCAGCAGAGTTAGCGGGGGAAACACAGATACGCAGTATTTT
D: TRBD2; size: -; J: TRBJ2-5; length: 15; V: TRBV9; CDR3: CASSGWTSGRKTQYF; DNA: TGTGCCAGCAGCGGGTGGACTAGCGGGAGGAAGACCCAGTACTTC
D: -; size: -; J: TRBJ2-2; length: 17; V: TRBV6-1; CDR3: CASSERSKLGNTGELFF; DNA: TGTGCCAGCAGTGAAAGGTCCAAACTAGGGAACACCGGGGAGCTGTTTTTT
D: TRBD1; size: few; J: TRBJ2-7; length: 15; V: TRBV6-1; CDR3: CASSEPLGGESEQYF; DNA: TGTGCCAGCAGTGAACCCTTAGGGGGCGAGTCCGAGCAGTACTTC